A selection of T cell receptor beta chains follows, all from one sample in a study of shared T cell receptors in the human thymus. The assay was immunoSEQ multiplex PCR, and TCRdb's table has in-frame clones only and misses some. In the table there are 500,000 to 850,000 clones, more than 70% of which are singletons. The sample also formed part of further work on human thymus T cells.

The specimen sequenced was thymocytes. The receptor set was obtained from a boy younger than two with a congenital heart defect. The CDR3 runs from the conserved cysteine through the conserved F or W. Each record gives: V gene, J gene, CDR3 protein.

v_gene: TRBV6-1; j_gene: TRBJ1-1; CDR3aa: CASTMTGRNTEAFF
v_gene: TRBV28; j_gene: TRBJ1-1; CDR3aa: CASSPGQGDISAEAFF
v_gene: TRBV9; j_gene: TRBJ1-2; CDR3aa: CASSIRTGANYGYTF
v_gene: TRBV4-1; j_gene: TRBJ2-3; CDR3aa: CASSQADIRGRADTQYF
v_gene: TRBV7-9; j_gene: TRBJ1-2; CDR3aa: CASSWTGGEDYGYTF
v_gene: TRBV5-4; j_gene: TRBJ2-5; CDR3aa: CASSGQGSGGAQETQYF
v_gene: TRBV4-3; j_gene: TRBJ2-6; CDR3aa: CASSPRRETSGANVLTF
v_gene: TRBV6-1; j_gene: TRBJ2-7; CDR3aa: CASSPPDRASYEQYF
v_gene: TRBV4-1; j_gene: TRBJ1-2; CDR3aa: CASSQLDRAGYGYTF
v_gene: TRBV25-1; j_gene: TRBJ2-5; CDR3aa: CASSQAGTGLQETQYF
v_gene: TRBV28; j_gene: TRBJ1-1; CDR3aa: CASSDRDRGYAFF
v_gene: TRBV6-5; j_gene: TRBJ1-3; CDR3aa: CASRHQGTGNTIYF
v_gene: TRBV9; j_gene: TRBJ1-2; CDR3aa: CASSVGSTGQVANYGYTF
v_gene: TRBV6-5; j_gene: TRBJ1-4; CDR3aa: CASSYEAGGSNEKLFF
v_gene: TRBV5-6; j_gene: TRBJ1-6; CDR3aa: CASSWDRADSPLHF
v_gene: TRBV6-6; j_gene: TRBJ2-3; CDR3aa: CASTLLAGGTDTQYF
v_gene: TRBV28; j_gene: TRBJ1-5; CDR3aa: CASSSRPPGRVVVRNQPQHF
v_gene: TRBV19; j_gene: TRBJ1-3; CDR3aa: CASSLSAPLLHSGNTIYF
v_gene: TRBV28; j_gene: TRBJ2-6; CDR3aa: CASSLGGWSTGANVLTF
v_gene: TRBV6-1; j_gene: TRBJ2-7; CDR3aa: CASSEVQTRSDHEQYF
v_gene: TRBV28; j_gene: TRBJ1-2; CDR3aa: CASSPNLIQGAFYGYTF
v_gene: TRBV4-1; j_gene: TRBJ1-5; CDR3aa: CASSQGSPTGNQPQHF
v_gene: TRBV5-8; j_gene: TRBJ1-4; CDR3aa: CASSLGDNNEKLFF
v_gene: TRBV10-3; j_gene: TRBJ1-1; CDR3aa: CAISDIRLNTEAFF
v_gene: TRBV30; j_gene: TRBJ2-7; CDR3aa: CAWIPGAHEQYF
v_gene: TRBV12-5; j_gene: TRBJ1-3; CDR3aa: CASGLRQGIDTIYF
v_gene: TRBV5-6; j_gene: TRBJ1-2; CDR3aa: CASSLVQGGGYTF
v_gene: TRBV2; j_gene: TRBJ2-3; CDR3aa: CASTLQLTSGRGDTQYF
v_gene: TRBV10-2; j_gene: TRBJ1-1; CDR3aa: CASSERQDTEAFF
v_gene: TRBV5-4; j_gene: TRBJ2-5; CDR3aa: CASNGTGGHQETQYF
v_gene: TRBV18; j_gene: TRBJ2-1; CDR3aa: CASSPDDGQGYNEQFF
v_gene: TRBV19; j_gene: TRBJ1-3; CDR3aa: CASSIGPTGSGNTIYF
v_gene: TRBV5-4; j_gene: TRBJ2-7; CDR3aa: CASSFGLAERYEQYF
v_gene: TRBV10-3; j_gene: TRBJ1-5; CDR3aa: CAISFDRSNQPQHF
v_gene: TRBV4-1; j_gene: TRBJ2-2; CDR3aa: CASSQDNPGGSTGELFF
v_gene: TRBV7-6; j_gene: TRBJ2-3; CDR3aa: CASSLAPRGLGDTQYF
v_gene: TRBV19; j_gene: TRBJ1-5; CDR3aa: CASSIRADQGQPQHF
v_gene: TRBV6-6; j_gene: TRBJ1-3; CDR3aa: CATSRGGDTIYF
v_gene: TRBV5-5; j_gene: TRBJ1-2; CDR3aa: CASSLTDKNYGYTF
v_gene: TRBV28; j_gene: TRBJ1-5; CDR3aa: CASRSRGPHPSQPQHF
v_gene: TRBV5-6; j_gene: TRBJ1-1; CDR3aa: CASSLRDGGRAVGTEAFF
v_gene: TRBV28; j_gene: TRBJ1-5; CDR3aa: CASSLRWRVINQPQHF
v_gene: TRBV10-1; j_gene: TRBJ1-1; CDR3aa: CASSNSSTVPYTEAFF
v_gene: TRBV14; j_gene: TRBJ1-2; CDR3aa: CASSQVQGIGGYTF
v_gene: TRBV2; j_gene: TRBJ2-5; CDR3aa: CASMGRLAGGGTQYF
v_gene: TRBV28; j_gene: TRBJ1-2; CDR3aa: CASSRTGGRYGYTF
v_gene: TRBV19; j_gene: TRBJ2-7; CDR3aa: CASSIWAGCEQYF
v_gene: TRBV5-1; j_gene: TRBJ2-5; CDR3aa: CASSRGETQYF
v_gene: TRBV30; j_gene: TRBJ1-1; CDR3aa: CAWSSRVSTEAFF
v_gene: TRBV30; j_gene: TRBJ2-2; CDR3aa: CAWSLGLAGTFTGELFF
v_gene: TRBV10-3; j_gene: TRBJ2-1; CDR3aa: CAISRQAPSYNEQFF
v_gene: TRBV5-6; j_gene: TRBJ1-4; CDR3aa: CASSPRLGQDNEKLFF